The 25 T cell receptor beta chains below come from one sample, sequenced in a study of radiation and T cells in renal cell carcinoma. Time point reported: baseline pretreatment blood. Treatment described: 15 Gy SBRT to primary tumor, nephrectomy 4 weeks later. The table came from immunoSEQ multiplex PCR; TCRdb's copy has only in-frame clones and leaves some out. The table shows 140,000 or so clones, with approximately 91% occurring only once. The sequenced sample was blood, obtained from a patient whose treatment included radiotherapy and nephrectomy. These receptors were taken from a woman in her fifties or sixties with renal cell carcinoma.

The chain recombines TRBV5-5 with TRBJ1-5, with unresolved D. Germline values: CDR1 SGHKS, CDR2 YYEKEE (reference sequence). The CDR3 has 16 amino acids. The ends were cut back, 0 bases at V and 0 bases at J, with 10 bases in the middle. The DNA for the CDR3 is TGTGCCAGCAGCTTGGGTTCGATTTATAGCAATCAGCCCCAGCATTTT. This sequence encodes CASSLGSIYSNQPQHF.

Only one count was recorded for this clone. The chain employs TRBV19 and TRBJ1-5, with D possibly being TRBD1 (5 bases). The V gene lost 7 bases and the J gene lost 5 bases, with 18 bases spanning the gap. Germline assignment: CDR1 LNHDA and CDR2 SQIVND (reference sequence). The CDR3 runs to 15 residues. The CDR3 DNA follows: TGTGCCAGTAATCCAGAGGACACTACGTATCAGCCCCAGCATTTT. Its protein product is CASNPEDTTYQPQHF.

V usage is TRBV5-6 and J usage is TRBJ1-5; D not resolved. The CDR3 sequence is 12 residues long. The V and J ends lost 2 bases and 6 bases respectively, with 6 bases between them. Germline lookup yields CDR1 SGHDT and CDR2 YYEEEE. The CDR3 here is CASSFRGQPQHF. In DNA form, the CDR3 reads TGTGCCAGCAGCTTCCGGGGTCAGCCCCAGCATTTT.

This chain joins TRBV18 and TRBJ2-2, with no clear D. Germline assignment: CDR1 KGHSH and CDR2 LQKENI. The CDR3 contains 17 residues. With 0 bases removed from V and 1 base from J, the gap between germline ends came to 12 bases. Here the CDR3 reads CASSPPVWTLNTGELFF. The CDR3 nucleotides read TGTGCCAGCTCACCACCCGTTTGGACCCTGAACACCGGGGAGCTGTTTTTT.

The J gene is TRBJ1-4, the V gene TRBV12-5, with D unclear. The germline gives CDR1 LGHNT, CDR2 FRNRAP. V was clipped by 0 bases and J by 6 bases, with 5 bases between them. The CDR3 consists of 13 residues. The CDR3 region is CASGLVNDEKLFF. CDR3 nucleotides: TGTGCTAGTGGTTTGGTAAACGATGAAAAACTGTTTTTT.

The chain recombines TRBV6-6 with TRBJ1-2; D ambiguous. This CDR3 comprises 15 residues. Germline V gene data show CDR1 as MNHNY and CDR2 as SVGAGI (reference sequence). V lost 4 bases, J lost 7 bases, and 19 bases lay in between. The CDR3 sequence is CASSSDGGEGRGYTF. The CDR3 DNA sequence: TGTGCCAGCAGTTCGGACGGAGGCGAGGGCCGTGGCTACACCTTC.

A word on this clone: An end of the junction does not agree with germline; a read error may underlie this. The chain recombines TRBV2 with TRBJ1-2; D may be TRBD1 (6 bases). The germline V gene encodes CDR1 SNHLY and CDR2 FYNNEI. There are 12 residues in the CDR3. The CDR3 spells CASRLRGLGCTF. In DNA form, the CDR3 reads TGTGCCAGCAGACTCAGGGGACTCGGCTGCACCTTC.

The chain recombines TRBV19 with TRBJ1-1; D is unresolved. There are 14 residues in the CDR3. The germline V and J ends were trimmed by 2 bases and 1 base, with 8 bases remaining between them. CDR1 is LNHDA and CDR2 is SQIVND in the germline V gene (reference sequence). CDR3 protein: CASSIRRENTEAFF. The CDR3 DNA sequence: TGTGCCAGTAGTATAAGGAGGGAGAACACTGAAGCTTTCTTT. Supplemented by reference TRBV19 and TRBJ1-1, the full variable domain reads DGGITQSPKYLFRKEGQNVTLSCEQNLNHDAMYWYRQDPGQGLRLIYYSQIVNDFQKGDIAEGYSVSREKKESFPLTVTSAQKNPTAFYLCASSIRRENTEAFFGQGTRLTVV.

This chain connects TRBV5-4 to TRBJ1-1; D ambiguous. Germline V gene data show CDR1 as SGHNT and CDR2 as YYREEE (reference sequence). This CDR3 has 14 amino acids. V lost 0 bases to trimming and J lost 2 bases, with 8 bases between them. CDR3 loop: CASSLVQSNTEAFF. In nucleotides, the CDR3 is TGTGCCAGCAGCTTGGTCCAAAGTAACACTGAAGCTTTCTTT.

The chain is built from TRBV5-1 and TRBJ1-4; 9 nucleotides line up with TRBD1. Looked up from germline, CDR1 is SGHRS and CDR2 is YFSETQ. The CDR3 runs to 14 residues. V was clipped by 3 bases and J by 8 bases; unmatched bases: 5. This CDR3 reads CASSYGQGREKLFF. In nucleotides, the CDR3 is TGCGCCAGCAGCTACGGACAGGGGAGAGAAAAACTGTTTTTT.

The chain combines TRBV7-8 with TRBJ2-5, with D perhaps TRBD2 (6 bases). The V end lost 5 bases, the J end lost 10 bases, and 17 bases lay between the germline ends. The CDR3 consists of 13 residues. Germline V gene lookup returns CDR1 SGHVS and CDR2 FQNEAQ. The CDR3 region has the DNA TGTGCCAGCAGCGGGGGGACCCCAAATGTCCAGTACTTC. It encodes CASSGGTPNVQYF.

In this sample, this clone turned up a few times. The CDR3 nucleotides are TGTGCCAGCAGGGAGACAGGGCAGGGCTCACCCCTCCACTTT. Protein: CASRETGQGSPLHF. The chain is built from TRBV6-1 and TRBJ1-6; 7 bases line up with TRBD1. Germline V gene data show CDR1 as MNHNS and CDR2 as SASEGT. This CDR3 comprises 14 residues. With 6 bases clipped from V and 10 bases from J, the junction kept 9 bases outside the gene matches.

This rearrangement joins TRBV6-1 to TRBJ2-1; 9 bases line up with TRBD2. The CDR3 covers 15 residues. With 2 bases clipped from V and 7 bases from J, the junction kept 6 bases outside the gene matches. CDR1 is MNHNS and CDR2 is SASEGT in the germline V gene. Written as DNA, the CDR3 is TGTGCCAGCAGTGAAATGGCTAGCGGGGTTAATGAGCAGTTCTTC. Translation: CASSEMASGVNEQFF.

V is TRBV12-2 and J is TRBJ1-4; TRBD1 reflects the table's D call only, with no check against the DNA. TRBV12-2 is designated a pseudogene. The CDR3 runs to 17 residues. CDR3: CASRPRVSTATNEKLFF. CDR3 DNA sequence: TGTGCAAGTCGCCCCAGGGTTAGTACCGCAACTAATGAAAAACTGTTTTTT.

This CDR3 is CASSVPGTSGGNEQFF. The CDR3, as DNA: TGTGCCAGCAGCGTGCCTGGGACTAGCGGGGGGAATGAGCAGTTCTTC. The chain uses TRBV7-9 and TRBJ2-1; TRBD2 agrees at 15 bases. Unmatched junction bases numbered 6, after V lost 5 bases and J lost 7 bases. This CDR3 region has 16 residues. Per germline, CDR1 SEHNR and CDR2 FQNEAQ (reference sequence). The complete variable domain, with remaining parts taken from reference TRBV7-9 and TRBJ2-1, reads DTGVSQNPRHKITKRGQNVTFRCDPISEHNRLYWYRQTLGQGPEFLTYFQNEAQLEKSRLLSDRFSAERPKGSFSTLEIQRTEQGDSAMYLCASSVPGTSGGNEQFFGPGTRLTVL.

The chain has TRBV2 and TRBJ1-1; 8 positions match TRBD1. V trimming: 9 bases; J trimming: 3 bases; junction bases outside the gene matches: 3. This CDR3 has 12 residues. CDR1 and CDR2 from the germline V gene are SNHLY and FYNNEI. The CDR3 region has the DNA TGTGCCAGGGACAGGGTTTACACTGAAGCTTTCTTT. It specifies CARDRVYTEAFF.

The gene calls are TRBV7-6 and TRBJ1-4; D is ambiguous. The length of the CDR3 is 15 residues. Deletions cut 1 base from V and 0 bases from J, with 6 bases between. Germline CDR1 is SGHVS and CDR2 is FNYEAQ. The CDR3 region is CASSLGTATNEKLFF. CDR3 in DNA: TGTGCCAGCAGCTTAGGGACCGCAACTAATGAAAAACTGTTTTTT.

This rearrangement joins TRBV5-4 to TRBJ1-2, with a tentative D call TRBD1 (5 bases). Trimming left V 3 bases short and J 7 bases short, with 13 bases between. The CDR3 extends over 13 amino acids. Germline V gene lookup returns CDR1 SGHNT and CDR2 YYREEE (reference sequence). The CDR3 reads CASSWGREFGYTF. The CDR3 DNA sequence: TGTGCCAGCAGCTGGGGCCGGGAGTTTGGCTACACCTTC.

In its sample, this clone is medium-sized (0.01 to 0.1%). This sequence joins TRBV5-1 and TRBJ1-2; TRBD1 matches at 7 bases. Germline V lookup: CDR1 SGHRS, CDR2 YFSETQ. Trimming removed 0 bases from V and 8 bases from J; junction bases left unmatched: 10. The CDR3 consists of 15 residues. The CDR3 DNA reads as TGCGCCAGCAGCTTGGGACAGGGAGGGTCTATGGGCTACACCTTC. It codes for CASSLGQGGSMGYTF.

With regard to this clone: Relative to the germline gene, one junction end is altered; a read error may explain this. The V gene is TRBV7-7, the J gene TRBJ1-5, with D perhaps TRBD1 (5 bases). Germline V lookup: CDR1 SSHAT, CDR2 FNYEAQ (reference sequence). The length of the CDR3 is 17 residues. The CDR3 loop is CASSFRDTGYSNQPQHF. For the CDR3, the DNA is TGTGCTAGCAGCTTCAGAGATACAGGTTATAGCAATCAGCCCCAGCATTTT. Together with reference TRBV7-7 and TRBJ1-5, the CDR3 gives the full variable domain: GAGVSQSPRYKVTKRGQDVTLRCDPISSHATLYWYQQALGQGPEFLTYFNYEAQPDKSGLPSDRFSAERPEGSISTLTIQRTEQRDSAMYRCASSFRDTGYSNQPQHFGDGTRLSIL.

This clone came up a few times. This chain connects TRBV7-9 to TRBJ1-5; TRBD1 aligns across 7 bases. Looked up from germline, CDR1 is SEHNR and CDR2 is FQNEAQ (reference sequence). The length of the CDR3 is 15 residues. The V and J ends lost 6 bases and 4 bases, in that order; junction bases with no gene match: 9. The CDR3 DNA follows: TGTGCCAGCAGTTCCGCACAGGGGATTAATCAGCCCCAGCATTTT. It specifies CASSSAQGINQPQHF.

The chain joins TRBV5-1 to TRBJ2-5; D unresolved. With 0 bases removed from V and 5 bases from J, the gap between germline ends came to 8 bases. CDR1 is SGHRS, CDR2 YFSETQ, per germline. This CDR3 contains 13 residues. CDR3 sequence: CASSLGQTETQYF. The CDR3 DNA is TGCGCCAGCAGCTTGGGGCAGACGGAGACCCAGTACTTC.

This clone has only a few counts. V usage is TRBV30 and J usage is TRBJ2-1; 10 bases match TRBD2. With V trimmed by 3 bases and J by 11 bases, 10 bases remained unmatched. Germline V gene lookup returns CDR1 GTSNPN and CDR2 SVGIG (reference sequence). The CDR3 has 14 amino acids. CDR3 nucleotide sequence: TGTGCCTGGAGGTTAGCGAGTAGCGGGGGGCAGCAGTTCTTC. This sequence encodes CAWRLASSGGQQFF.

This clone was observed once. V usage is TRBV6-5 and J usage is TRBJ1-1; 7 bases fit TRBD1. Germline V lookup: CDR1 MNHEY, CDR2 SVGAGI. This CDR3 is built from 14 residues. V lost 2 bases and J lost 5; bases outside the gene matches: 5. The CDR3: CASSYRGRRTEAFF. The CDR3 DNA is TGTGCCAGCAGTTACAGGGGGCGCAGAACTGAAGCTTTCTTT.

This chain links TRBV27 with TRBJ2-7, with 7 bases identical to TRBD1. This CDR3 has 13 residues. CDR1 is MNHEY, CDR2 SMNVEV, per germline (reference sequence). Germline trimming cut 5 bases from V and 3 bases from J; bases unmatched to any gene: 4. CDR3 in amino acids: CASSRQGRYEQYF. The CDR3 nucleotides read TGTGCCAGCAGTCGACAGGGTCGCTACGAGCAGTACTTC.